These 14 T cell receptor beta chains share one sample of origin, sequenced in a study of CD8+CD57+ T cells in acquired aplastic anemia. For sequencing, patients were chosen who had shown expansion of CD8+CD57+ cells by flow cytometry. Genomic DNA served as template for TCR beta VDJ and CDR3 profiling. TCRdb itself ran the reads through MiXCR, one entry per CDR3 protein. The table shows about 240,000 distinct CDR3 sequences, with more than 40% occurring only once. Material for sequencing was sorted CD4+, CD8+, or CD8+CD57+ T cells (not recorded which) from PBMCs. The receptors were sampled from a human donor with aplastic anemia.

The chain uses TRBV19 and TRBJ1-1; D call uncertain. The V end lost 7 bases, the J end lost 7 bases, and 19 bases lay between the germline ends. CDR1 and CDR2 from the germline V gene are LNHDA and SQIVND (reference sequence). The CDR3 consists of 14 residues. CDR3: CASTPGIVGNEAFF. The CDR3 DNA reads TGTGCCAGTACCCCAGGCATCGTAGGGAATGAAGCTTTCTTT.

The table lists this clonotype with a count of one. A read error is possible here, since a much larger clone lies one base away. The V call is TRBV4-3, the J call TRBJ2-1; no firm D call. CDR1 is LGHNA, CDR2 YSLEER, per germline. This CDR3 is 15 amino acids long. Between the trimmed V and J ends, which lost 3 bases and 0 bases, there was a span of 9 bases. The CDR3 reads CASSQGRSSYNEQFF. CDR3 in DNA: TGCGCCAGCAGCCAGGGCAGGTCCTCCTACAATGAGCAGTTCTTC.

The chain couples TRBV2 to TRBJ2-7; 10 nucleotides align to TRBD2. Trimming at V came to 7 bases and at J to 6 bases, leaving 6 bases not matched to a gene. This CDR3 has 13 residues. Germline-derived CDR1 and CDR2 are SNHLY and FYNNEI. For the CDR3, the DNA is TGTGCCAGCATGCTAGCGGGAGACGGCGAGCAGTACTTC. Its protein is CASMLAGDGEQYF.

This clonotype was seen many times. This sequence joins TRBV6-1 and TRBJ2-7; tentative D call: TRBD1 (6 bases). Germline CDR1 reads MNHNS; CDR2 reads SASEGT. This CDR3 has 16 residues. Trimming took 3 bases from V and 3 from J, leaving 18 bases between them. This CDR3 reads CASSDTYQGNRYEQYF. CDR3 sequence (DNA): TGTGCCAGCAGTGATACCTACCAGGGGAACCGCTACGAGCAGTACTTC.

V is TRBV20-1 and J is TRBJ2-2, with 12 positions matching TRBD2. This CDR3 comprises 14 residues. CDR1 and CDR2 (germline): DFQATT, SNEGSKA (reference sequence). This CDR3 reads CASGGAANTGELFF. The CDR3 DNA is TGCGCTAGCGGGGGGGCAGCGAACACCGGGGAGCTGTTTTTT.

This sequence joins TRBV5-1 and TRBJ2-7, with a tentative D call TRBD2 (6 bases). V shed 1 base and J shed 3 bases, with 11 bases lying between them. The CDR3 spans 14 residues. From germline, CDR1 is SGHRS and CDR2 YFSETQ. The CDR3 sequence is CASSLSRELYEQYF. The CDR3 DNA sequence: TGCGCCAGCAGCTTGTCTCGGGAGCTCTACGAGCAGTACTTC.

The V and J genes are TRBV25-1 and TRBJ2-3; D unclear. The V and J ends lost 8 bases and 7 bases respectively, with 13 bases between them. CDR3 length: 12 amino acids. Per germline, CDR1 MGHDK and CDR2 SYGVNS. CDR3 loop: CASETPAYTQYF. DNA for the CDR3: TGTGCCAGCGAAACCCCAGCCTATACGCAGTATTTT. The variable domain in full, completed from reference TRBV25-1 and TRBJ2-3, reads EADIYQTPRYLVIGTGKKITLECSQTMGHDKMYWYQQDPGMELHLIHYSYGVNSTEKGDLSSESTVSRIRTEHFPLTLESARPSHTSQYLCASETPAYTQYFGPGTRLTVL.

As regards this clonotype: A read error is possible here, since a much larger clone lies one base away. The chain uses TRBV5-5 and TRBJ1-1; D ambiguous. Between the trimmed V and J ends, which lost 2 bases and 6 bases, there was a span of 8 bases. Germline CDR1 is SGHKS and CDR2 is YYEKEE (reference sequence). This CDR3 has 12 amino acids. CDR3: CASSFGHAEAFF. As DNA, the CDR3 is TGTGCCAGCAGCTTTGGCCACGCTGAAGCTTTCTTT.

This clonotype showed up just once. The rearrangement uses TRBV20-1 and TRBJ1-2; tentative D call: TRBD1 (6 bases). Germline V gene lookup returns CDR1 DFQATT and CDR2 SNEGSKA (reference sequence). Trimming took 0 bases from V and 8 from J, leaving 19 bases between them. The CDR3 spans 15 residues. The CDR3 loop reads CSARDFTGGGYGYTF. For the CDR3, the DNA is TGCAGTGCTAGAGATTTCACGGGGGGCGGATACGGCTACACCTTC.

This clonotype was recorded only once. The chain combines TRBV24-1 with TRBJ2-7; no clear D. Trimming pared 3 bases from V and 3 bases from J, leaving 8 bases between. This CDR3 region has 13 residues. Germline assignment: CDR1 KGHDR and CDR2 SFDVKD. In nucleotides, the CDR3 is TGTGCCACCAGTGATAGTAGTCGCTACGAGCAGTACTTC. Translating gives CATSDSSRYEQYF.

Notes on this clonotype: At one end, the junction sequence differs from germline, possibly due to a read error. This chain uses TRBV6-4 with TRBJ2-7; a weak D match, TRBD1 (5 bases). The germline gives CDR1 MRHNA, CDR2 SNTAGT. CDR3 size: 12 residues. This CDR3 reads CASSGSLQAQYF. The DNA of the CDR3 is TGTGCTAGCAGTGGTTCTTTACAGGCGCAGTACTTC.

The CDR3, as DNA: TGTGCCAGTAGTATAGTGGGACAGATGAACACTGAAGCTTTCTTT. Protein: CASSIVGQMNTEAFF. V is TRBV19 and J is TRBJ1-1, with TRBD1 matching 7 bases. This CDR3 is built from 15 residues. The V gene end was trimmed by 1 base and the J gene end by 0 bases; junction bases not matched to a gene: 2. CDR1 LNHDA and CDR2 SQIVND come from the germline V gene (reference sequence). The full variable domain, its missing parts supplied by reference TRBV19 and TRBJ1-1, is DGGITQSPKYLFRKEGQNVTLSCEQNLNHDAMYWYRQDPGQGLRLIYYSQIVNDFQKGDIAEGYSVSREKKESFPLTVTSAQKNPTAFYLCASSIVGQMNTEAFFGQGTRLTVV.

This clonotype was seen only a few times. With a much larger clone just one base away, this may be a read error. The conserved closing phenylalanine or tryptophan is absent in this CDR3, likely reflecting a read error. The chain uses TRBV7-9 and TRBJ2-7, with TRBD1 matching over 9 bases. Unmatched junction bases numbered 7, after V lost 4 bases and J lost 3 bases. This CDR3 spans 15 amino acids. The germline gives CDR1 SEHNR, CDR2 FQNEAQ (reference sequence). The CDR3 loop is CASSYHRDRVYEQYS. The CDR3 DNA reads as TGTGCCAGCAGCTACCACCGGGACAGGGTCTACGAGCAGTACTCC.

The rearrangement joins TRBV7-9 to TRBJ1-6; no clear D. Trimming stripped 1 base from V and 9 bases from J, with 16 bases between. This CDR3 has 16 amino acids. Germline V gives CDR1 SEHNR, CDR2 FQNEAQ (reference sequence). The CDR3 spells CASSLGIPRGGSPLHF. DNA of the CDR3: TGTGCCAGCAGCTTAGGGATTCCCAGAGGTGGTTCACCCCTCCACTTT. The full variable domain, rest sourced from reference TRBV7-9 and TRBJ1-6, is DTGVSQNPRHKITKRGQNVTFRCDPISEHNRLYWYRQTLGQGPEFLTYFQNEAQLEKSRLLSDRFSAERPKGSFSTLEIQRTEQGDSAMYLCASSLGIPRGGSPLHFGNGTRLTVT.